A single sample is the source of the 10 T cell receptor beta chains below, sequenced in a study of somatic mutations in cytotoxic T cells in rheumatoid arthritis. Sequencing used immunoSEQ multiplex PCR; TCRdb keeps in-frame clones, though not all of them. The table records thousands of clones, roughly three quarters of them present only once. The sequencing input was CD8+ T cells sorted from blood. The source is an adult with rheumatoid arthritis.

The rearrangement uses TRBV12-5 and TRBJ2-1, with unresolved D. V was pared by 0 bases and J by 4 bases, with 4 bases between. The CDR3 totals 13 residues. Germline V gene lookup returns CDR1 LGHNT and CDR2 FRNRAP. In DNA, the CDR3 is TGTGCTAGTGGTTTGGTCCCTTACAATGAGCAGTTCTTC. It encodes CASGLVPYNEQFF.

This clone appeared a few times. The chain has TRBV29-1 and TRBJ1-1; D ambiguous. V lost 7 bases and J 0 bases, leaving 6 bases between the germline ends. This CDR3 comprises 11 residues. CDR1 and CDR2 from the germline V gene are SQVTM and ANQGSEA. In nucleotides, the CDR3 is TGCAGCGCTCTCATGAACACTGAAGCTTTCTTT. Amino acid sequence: CSALMNTEAFF.

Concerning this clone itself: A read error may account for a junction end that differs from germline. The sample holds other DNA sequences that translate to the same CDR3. The CDR3 sequence is CASSQDQLGYYEQYF. Here the CDR3 DNA reads TGCGCCAGCAGCCAAGATCAGCTAGGTTACTACGAGCAATACTTC. The chain links TRBV4-1 to TRBJ2-7; the D is unclear. The CDR3 has 15 residues. Germline CDR1 and CDR2: MGHRA and YSYEKL.

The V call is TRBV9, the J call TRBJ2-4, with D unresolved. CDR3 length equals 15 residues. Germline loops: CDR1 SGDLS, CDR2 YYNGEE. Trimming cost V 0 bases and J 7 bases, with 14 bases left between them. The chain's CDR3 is CASSVDGWAGNIQYF. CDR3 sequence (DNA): TGTGCCAGCAGCGTAGATGGGTGGGCTGGGAACATTCAGTACTTC.

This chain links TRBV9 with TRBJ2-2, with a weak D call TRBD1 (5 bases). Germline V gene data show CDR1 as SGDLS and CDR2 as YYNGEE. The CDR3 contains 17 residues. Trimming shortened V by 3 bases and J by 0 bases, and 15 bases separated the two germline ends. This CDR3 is CASSDNRGQPNTGELFF. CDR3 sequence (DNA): TGTGCCAGCAGCGATAACCGAGGACAACCGAACACCGGGGAGCTGTTTTTT. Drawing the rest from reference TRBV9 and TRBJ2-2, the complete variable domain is DSGVTQTPKHLITATGQRVTLRCSPRSGDLSVYWYQQSLDQGLQFLIQYYNGEERAKGNILERFSAQQFPDLHSELNLSSLELGDSALYFCASSDNRGQPNTGELFFGEGSRLTVL.

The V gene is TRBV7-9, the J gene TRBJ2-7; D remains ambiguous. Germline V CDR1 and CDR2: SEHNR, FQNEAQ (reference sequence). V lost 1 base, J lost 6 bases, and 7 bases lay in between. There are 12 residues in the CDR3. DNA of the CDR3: TGTGCCAGCAGCTTAGAAGGTCGCGAGCAGTACTTC. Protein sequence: CASSLEGREQYF.

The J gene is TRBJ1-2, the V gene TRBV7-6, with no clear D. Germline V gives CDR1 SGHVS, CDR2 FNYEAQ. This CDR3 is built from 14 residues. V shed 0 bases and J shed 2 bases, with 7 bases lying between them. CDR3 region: CASSLAPENYGYTF. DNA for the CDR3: TGTGCCAGCAGCTTAGCGCCAGAAAACTATGGCTACACCTTC.

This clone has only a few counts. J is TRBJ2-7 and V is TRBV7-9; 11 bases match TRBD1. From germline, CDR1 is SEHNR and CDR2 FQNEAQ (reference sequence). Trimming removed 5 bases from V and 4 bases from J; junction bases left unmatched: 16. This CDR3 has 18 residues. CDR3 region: CASSTTRGEGQGGYEQYF. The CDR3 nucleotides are TGTGCCAGCAGCACTACTCGAGGGGAGGGACAGGGGGGATACGAGCAGTACTTC.

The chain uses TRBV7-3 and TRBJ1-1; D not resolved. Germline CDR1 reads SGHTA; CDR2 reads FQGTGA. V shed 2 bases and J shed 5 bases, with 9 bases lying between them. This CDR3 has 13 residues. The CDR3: CASSLHQRTEAFF. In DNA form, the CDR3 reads TGTGCCAGCAGCTTACACCAGCGGACTGAAGCTTTCTTT.

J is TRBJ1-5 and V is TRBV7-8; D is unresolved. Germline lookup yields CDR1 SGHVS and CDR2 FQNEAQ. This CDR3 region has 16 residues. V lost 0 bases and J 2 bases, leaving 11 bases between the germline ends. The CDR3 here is CASSLALTPGNQPQHF. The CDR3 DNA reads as TGTGCCAGCAGCTTAGCGTTAACCCCAGGCAATCAGCCCCAGCATTTT.